This TCR beta chain was found in a study of shared clonotypes between healthy human individuals. The germline V gene has CDR1 ENHRY and CDR2 SYGVKD. V was trimmed by 6 bases and J by 0 bases, leaving 15 bases between them. The CDR3 is made up of 15 amino acids. The repertoire was sequenced with immunoSEQ multiplex PCR; TCRdb's copy has only in-frame clones and lacks some. The sample holds 2.5 million or so clones, more than 80% seen once. The V gene is TRBV10-3, the J gene TRBJ2-7; D is possibly TRBD2 (6 bases). Sequencing used naive CD4+ T cells sorted from blood. Regarding subset: CD45RA+ positively selected. This TCR was sampled from a young man in good health. CDR3 region: CAISGGGMGSYEQYF. The CDR3 DNA reads as TGTGCCATCAGCGGAGGCGGGATGGGCTCCTACGAGCAGTACTTC.